This is a list of T cell receptor beta chains from one sample in a study of T cell responses to AZD1222 COVID-19 vaccine. Repertoires were generated with immunoSEQ multiplex PCR, while TCRdb's copy carries only in-frame clones and drops some. Seen here are about 130,000 clones, over 80% observed once, and the top ten hold around 7.1%. Sequencing was performed on peripheral blood, taken 28 days after the second AZD1222 dose. These TCRs come from an adult who received the AZD1222 COVID-19 vaccine. Each CDR3 is given with its conserved first and last residue. D genes are given only for firm matches. Size is stated for part of the rows, as once, few or many counts, or as a class when the clone is expanded.

length: 16
size: .
D: .
V: TRBV27
J: TRBJ2-7
CDR3: CASTLWTSDSSYEQYF
DNA: TGTGCCAGCACCCTTTGGACTTCGGACTCCTCCTACGAGCAGTACTTC

length: 15
size: .
D: .
V: TRBV3-1/TRBV3-2
J: TRBJ2-1
CDR3: CASSQVVVGPNEQFF
DNA: TGTGCCAGCAGCCAAGTCGTCGTTGGCCCCAATGAGCAGTTCTTC

length: 12
size: .
D: TRBD1
V: TRBV19
J: TRBJ1-1
CDR3: CASGQDNTEAFF
DNA: TGTGCCAGTGGACAGGACAACACTGAAGCTTTCTTT

length: 15
size: .
D: .
V: TRBV7-9
J: TRBJ1-2
CDR3: CASSASLTSNYGYTF
DNA: TGTGCCAGCAGCGCGTCTCTCACATCCAACTATGGCTACACCTTC

length: 16
size: .
D: .
V: TRBV4-3
J: TRBJ1-5
CDR3: CASSQDLDSPNQPQHF
DNA: TGCGCCAGCAGCCAAGACTTAGACAGCCCGAATCAGCCCCAGCATTTT

length: 12
size: .
D: .
V: TRBV12-3/TRBV12-4
J: TRBJ2-2
CDR3: CASSTYTGELFF
DNA: TGTGCCAGCAGCACCTACACCGGGGAGCTGTTTTTT

length: 14
size: .
D: .
V: TRBV5-1
J: TRBJ1-2
CDR3: CASSSGTESYGYTF
DNA: TGCGCCAGCAGCTCCGGGACGGAATCATATGGCTACACCTTC

length: 12
size: .
D: TRBD1
V: TRBV12-3/TRBV12-4
J: TRBJ1-2
CDR3: CASSQTGRGYTF
DNA: TGTGCCAGCAGCCAGACAGGGCGCGGCTACACCTTC

length: 14
size: .
D: .
V: TRBV30
J: TRBJ2-3
CDR3: CAWSGGGGYATQYF
DNA: TGTGCCTGGAGTGGAGGAGGGGGGTACGCTACGCAGTATTTT

length: 17
size: once
D: TRBD2
V: TRBV5-6
J: TRBJ2-7
CDR3: CASSFYLAGGGWYEQYF
DNA: TGTGCCAGCAGCTTTTACCTAGCGGGGGGCGGATGGTACGAGCAGTACTTC

length: 16
size: .
D: TRBD2
V: TRBV29-1
J: TRBJ2-3
CDR3: CSVAITSGGASDTQYF
DNA: TGCAGCGTTGCAATCACTAGCGGGGGGGCCTCAGATACGCAGTATTTT

length: 18
size: .
D: TRBD1
V: TRBV11-3
J: TRBJ2-1
CDR3: CASSLEVSAGGGYSEQFF
DNA: TGTGCCAGCAGCTTAGAGGTATCGGCAGGGGGTGGATATAGTGAGCAGTTCTTC

length: 18
size: .
D: TRBD1
V: TRBV6-1
J: TRBJ2-2
CDR3: CASSELPATGANTGELFF
DNA: TGTGCCAGCAGTGAACTCCCCGCGACAGGGGCGAACACCGGGGAGCTGTTTTTT

length: 13
size: .
D: .
V: TRBV9
J: TRBJ2-3
CDR3: CASSEGPTDTQYF
DNA: TGTGCCAGCAGCGAGGGCCCCACAGATACGCAGTATTTT

length: 15
size: .
D: TRBD2
V: TRBV7-3
J: TRBJ2-7
CDR3: CASSLSSSGAYEQYF
DNA: TGTGCCAGCAGCTTAAGCTCTAGCGGGGCCTACGAGCAGTACTTC

length: 18
size: .
D: .
V: TRBV7-9
J: TRBJ2-6
CDR3: CASIGRPLYDGGANVLTF
DNA: TGTGCCAGCATCGGCCGACCTCTCTACGACGGTGGGGCCAACGTCCTGACTTTC

length: 16
size: .
D: .
V: TRBV5-1
J: TRBJ1-4
CDR3: CASSPGDGWGVEKLFF
DNA: TGCGCCAGCAGCCCCGGAGATGGATGGGGAGTCGAAAAACTGTTTTTT

length: 15
size: .
D: TRBD2
V: TRBV2
J: TRBJ2-7
CDR3: CASSDFSGGSYEQYF
DNA: TGTGCCAGCAGTGATTTTAGCGGGGGCTCCTACGAGCAGTACTTC

length: 14
size: .
D: .
V: TRBV6-5
J: TRBJ1-1
CDR3: CASTVDGLNTEAFF
DNA: TGTGCCAGCACCGTGGACGGGCTGAACACTGAAGCTTTCTTT

length: 13
size: .
D: TRBD1
V: TRBV6-5
J: TRBJ1-4
CDR3: CAARRTGAEKLFF
DNA: TGTGCCGCCCGCCGGACAGGGGCAGAAAAACTGTTTTTT

length: 15
size: once
D: .
V: TRBV5-1
J: TRBJ1-1
CDR3: CASSSKYGISTEAFF
DNA: TGCGCCAGCAGCTCTAAATATGGGATTTCCACTGAAGCTTTCTTT

length: 17
size: .
D: TRBD2
V: TRBV13
J: TRBJ2-3
CDR3: CASSYASGGAGTDTQYF
DNA: TGTGCCAGCAGCTACGCTAGCGGGGGGGCCGGGACAGATACGCAGTATTTT

length: 15
size: .
D: .
V: TRBV7-8
J: TRBJ1-1
CDR3: CASSPSRIPNTEAFF
DNA: TGTGCCAGCAGCCCCAGTAGGATCCCGAACACTGAAGCTTTCTTT

length: 13
size: .
D: .
V: TRBV19
J: TRBJ1-2
CDR3: CASRSGTDYGYTF
DNA: TGTGCCAGTAGATCCGGGACGGACTATGGCTACACCTTC

length: 13
size: .
D: .
V: TRBV6-5
J: TRBJ1-2
CDR3: CASSWGNNYGYTF
DNA: TGTGCCAGCAGTTGGGGTAATAACTATGGCTACACCTTC

length: 14
size: .
D: .
V: TRBV5-1
J: TRBJ2-7
CDR3: CASRPREAGYEQYF
DNA: TGCGCCAGCAGACCCCGCGAAGCAGGCTACGAGCAGTACTTC

length: 15
size: .
D: .
V: TRBV6-1
J: TRBJ2-3
CDR3: CASSDTGTSTDTQYF
DNA: TGTGCCAGCAGTGATACGGGGACTAGCACAGATACGCAGTATTTT

length: 13
size: .
D: .
V: TRBV27
J: TRBJ2-7
CDR3: CASSSRGMGEQYF
DNA: TGTGCCAGCAGTTCCAGGGGAATGGGCGAGCAGTACTTC

length: 15
size: .
D: TRBD1
V: TRBV3-1/TRBV3-2
J: TRBJ2-7
CDR3: CASSQATGLIGEQYF
DNA: TGTGCCAGCAGCCAAGCGACAGGGCTTATTGGCGAGCAGTACTTC

length: 13
size: .
D: .
V: TRBV5-1
J: TRBJ2-2
CDR3: CASSLPNTGELFF
DNA: TGCGCCAGCAGCTTGCCGAACACCGGGGAGCTGTTTTTT

length: 13
size: once
D: .
V: TRBV6-5
J: TRBJ2-2
CDR3: CASTSWNTGELFF
DNA: TGTGCCAGCACCAGTTGGAACACCGGGGAGCTGTTTTTT

length: 15
size: .
D: TRBD2
V: TRBV2
J: TRBJ2-5
CDR3: CASSEGSGGRETQYF
DNA: TGTGCCAGCAGTGAAGGTAGCGGGGGTCGGGAGACCCAGTACTTC

length: 14
size: once
D: .
V: TRBV7-2
J: TRBJ2-7
CDR3: CASSPQGTSYEQYF
DNA: TGTGCCAGCAGTCCACAGGGCACCTCCTACGAGCAGTACTTC

length: 13
size: .
D: .
V: TRBV7-9
J: TRBJ1-3
CDR3: CASSLEGGNTIYF
DNA: TGTGCCAGCAGCTTAGAAGGAGGAAACACCATATATTTT

length: 15
size: once
D: TRBD2
V: TRBV4-3
J: TRBJ2-1
CDR3: CASSQRLAGVNEQFF
DNA: TGCGCCAGCAGCCAACGACTAGCGGGGGTGAATGAGCAGTTCTTC